This TCR beta chain was sequenced in a study of beta chain features in type 1 diabetes. Trimming shortened V by 5 bases and J by 0 bases, and 10 bases separated the two germline ends. The CDR3 length is 15 residues. CDR1 and CDR2 from the germline V gene are PRHDT and FYEKMQ (reference sequence). Study-wide results and caveats: Type 1 diabetes patients had fewer VDJ junction insertions and more deletions. High-TCR-expressing cells could be over-represented by cDNA sequencing. Shortening of TCRB CDR3s, moderate but significant, appeared in all four CD4+ subsets of Type 1 diabetes patients.

On this clone itself: Its target is not known.

A sort by CD45RO/CCR7/CD25/CD127/CD95/CD27 yielded CD4+ naive, central memory, regulatory and stem cell-like memory cells. Expressed TCRB transcripts were sequenced, since all the RNA that had been isolated was reverse transcribed. Some clones are missing from TCRdb's copy, which holds only in-frame ones; the method was immunoSEQ multiplex PCR. Seen here are about 340,000 clones, roughly a tenth observed once, and the top ten hold 1%. The clonotype originates from a man younger than 40 with type 1 diabetes. The V and J genes are TRBV13 and TRBJ2-2, with no clear D. The specimen sequenced was central memory CD4+ T cells from blood. The CDR3 here is CASSLASANTGELFF. Here the CDR3 DNA reads TGTGCCAGCAGCCTGGCCAGCGCGAACACCGGGGAGCTGTTTTTT.